The entry below gives a single T cell receptor beta chain sequence along with its context. As yet, its antigen is unknown. CDR1 is LNHDA and CDR2 is SQIVND in the germline V gene (reference sequence). CDR3 length: 15 amino acids. V shed 5 bases, J shed 5 bases, and the junction held 9 bases outside the gene matches. Indicated time point: persistent/refractory GD, antithyroid drugs over 5 years with positive TRAb. PBMC-extracted RNA yielded the TCR library. In this cohort, patients came from an endocrinology department located in Xi'an, China. Arm-PCR with iRepertoire HTBI primers amplified the CDR3 regions for these TCR beta libraries. TCRdb itself ran the multiplex PCR reads through MiXCR, one entry per CDR3 protein. The sample records approximately 290,000 distinct CDR3 sequences, around 20% being singletons. This sample stems from a study of regulatory T cells in long-lasting Graves disease. Findings and caveats of the study: New patients shared about a thousand public clonotypes, fewer than the 2,500 to 3,000 shared by persistent patients. There was favoring of TRBV28, TRBJ1-2 and TRBJ2-5 in persistent disease.

The sequence was collected from a female donor with Graves disease. The sample was peripheral blood mononuclear cells (PBMCs), taken when the disease was refractory, from a patient treated with antithyroid drugs. The chain combines TRBV19 with TRBJ2-7; 10 bases align to TRBD2. CDR3 region: CASSEGPSGSNEQYF. In DNA, the CDR3 is TGTGCCAGTAGTGAGGGACCTAGCGGGAGCAACGAGCAGTACTTC.